The clone carrying this TCR beta chain was seen only once. This CDR3 is 14 amino acids long. Per germline, CDR1 SGDLS and CDR2 YYNGEE. Trimming at V came to 2 bases and at J to 2 bases, leaving 0 bases not matched to a gene. The sample originates from a study of shared clonotypes between healthy human individuals. Only in-frame clones appear in the TCRdb table, and some are missing; sequencing was by immunoSEQ multiplex PCR. Of more than 2 million clones in the sample, 95% were seen once. CD45RA-negative memory and CD45RA+ naive subsets were split from the CD4+ cells. Sequencing was done on a sample of naive CD4+ T cells sorted from blood. Subset given: CD45RA+ positively selected. This clonotype was obtained from a man aged 18 to 29 in good health. The chain carries TRBV9 and TRBJ2-1; 8 positions agree with TRBD2. The CDR3 protein is CASSVSGTYNEQFF. DNA of the CDR3: TGTGCCAGCAGCGTTAGCGGGACCTACAATGAGCAGTTCTTC.